Presented here are 18 T cell receptor beta chains from one specimen sequenced in a study of cytomegalovirus exposure and HLA in healthy donors. The PCR employed 60 Vbeta primers together with 13 Jbeta primers. Only in-frame clones appear in the TCRdb table, and some are missing; sequencing was by immunoSEQ multiplex PCR. The sample lists 100,000 to 120,000 clones, 76% seen once, with 7% to 10% in the top ten. The sequenced material came from PBMCs. The receptors stem from a man in his forties or fifties in good health and CMV-seropositive.

This clone was detected once. The rearrangement links TRBV11-3 to TRBJ2-2, with a weak D call TRBD1 (6 bases). V lost 7 bases to trimming and J lost 3 bases, with 9 bases between them. CDR1 and CDR2 (germline): SGHNT, YENEEA. The CDR3 is made up of 13 amino acids. The CDR3: CASMDRHTGELFF. The CDR3 nucleotides are TGTGCCAGCATGGACAGACACACCGGGGAGCTGTTTTTT.

This clone was observed once. The genes are TRBV4-1 and TRBJ2-3; TRBD1 aligns across 7 bases. CDR1 is MGHRA, CDR2 YSYEKL, per germline. This CDR3 spans 15 amino acids. The ends lost 0 bases at V and 3 bases at J; junction bases unmatched: 3. The CDR3: CASSQEGTDTDTQYF. The CDR3, as DNA: TGCGCCAGCAGCCAAGAGGGGACAGATACAGATACGCAGTATTTT.

The gene calls are TRBV19 and TRBJ2-7; 7 bases fit TRBD1. Germline V CDR1 and CDR2: LNHDA, SQIVND (reference sequence). The CDR3 runs to 14 residues. After removal of 3 bases from V and 3 bases from J, the junction contained 5 bases not matched to a gene. CDR3 sequence: CASSIQTGYYEQYF. The CDR3 DNA reads as TGTGCCAGTAGTATCCAGACAGGGTACTACGAGCAGTACTTC.

The count of this clone is one. This rearrangement joins TRBV7-2 to TRBJ1-5; 7 bases map to TRBD1. The ends lost 4 bases at V and 3 bases at J; junction bases unmatched: 3. Germline V lookup: CDR1 SGHTA, CDR2 FQGNSA. CDR3 size: 14 residues. Here the CDR3 DNA reads TGTGCCAGCAGCTCGGGACAGCCCAATCAGCCCCAGCATTTT. This codes for CASSSGQPNQPQHF.

This clone occurred once. This chain uses TRBV11-2 with TRBJ2-1, with TRBD2 matching over 9 bases. The germline CDR1 and CDR2 sequences are SGHAT and FQNNGV. The CDR3 runs to 15 residues. The ends lost 3 bases at V and 8 bases at J; junction bases unmatched: 8. The CDR3 nucleotides read TGTGCCAGCAGCTTTAGCGGGAGCCAGGGGGATGAGCAGTTCTTC. This gives the protein CASSFSGSQGDEQFF.

The V call is TRBV5-1, the J call TRBJ2-2; the D gene is possibly TRBD1 (5 bases). The CDR3 has 14 amino acids. Germline CDR1 and CDR2: SGHRS and YFSETQ. The germline V and J ends were trimmed by 1 base and 8 bases, with 12 bases remaining between them. CDR3 sequence (DNA): TGCGCCAGCAGCTTGATTCAGGGCACAGGGGAGCTGTTTTTT. Its translation: CASSLIQGTGELFF.

The gene calls are TRBV10-1 and TRBJ2-1, with TRBD2 matching 9 bases. Germline CDR1 is WNHNN and CDR2 is SYGVQD (reference sequence). The CDR3 loop spans 14 amino acids. J gave up 8 bases and V 2 bases, and 4 bases lay outside the gene matches. The CDR3 region is CASSETGLAYEQFF. The DNA for the CDR3 is TGCGCCAGCAGTGAGACGGGACTAGCCTATGAGCAGTTCTTC.

The chain carries TRBV7-2 and TRBJ2-1; the D is unclear. Trimming took off 5 bases at V and 0 bases at J, with 17 bases between the two ends. The length of the CDR3 is 17 residues. Germline V gene sequence: CDR1 SGHTA, CDR2 FQGNSA. In nucleotides, the CDR3 is TGTGCCAGCAGCCCCCAGTGGAGAGTCACCTCCTACAATGAGCAGTTCTTC. Its translation: CASSPQWRVTSYNEQFF.

The V and J genes are TRBV9 and TRBJ2-5; 8 positions match TRBD2. This CDR3 is built from 13 residues. V was pared by 3 bases and J by 11 bases, with 9 bases of the junction left unmatched. CDR1 and CDR2 from the germline V gene are SGDLS and YYNGEE. The CDR3 sequence: CASSAPGGGEQYF. The CDR3 DNA reads as TGTGCCAGCAGCGCCCCCGGGGGGGGAGAGCAGTACTTC. Together with reference TRBV9 and TRBJ2-5, the CDR3 gives the full variable domain: DSGVTQTPKHLITATGQRVTLRCSPRSGDLSVYWYQQSLDQGLQFLIQYYNGEERAKGNILERFSAQQFPDLHSELNLSSLELGDSALYFCASSAPGGGEQYFGPGTRLLVL.

V usage is TRBV11-3 and J usage is TRBJ2-7; possibly TRBD1 for D (6 bases). V lost 4 bases and J 6 bases, leaving 13 bases between the germline ends. Germline V gene sequence: CDR1 SGHNT, CDR2 YENEEA. This CDR3 has 13 amino acids. The DNA of the CDR3 is TGTGCCAGCAGCTCCAGGGGATATGGCGAGCAGTACTTC. This gives the protein CASSSRGYGEQYF.

The chain is built from TRBV27 and TRBJ2-5, with D uncertain. The J call is doubtful: the DNA matches TRBJ2-7 better. The CDR3 is made up of 15 amino acids. Germline V CDR1 and CDR2: MNHEY, SMNVEV (reference sequence). The chain's CDR3 is CASSLVIGPSYEQYF. CDR3 DNA sequence: TGTGCCAGCAGTTTAGTTATTGGGCCGTCCTACGAGCAGTACTTC.

This sequence joins TRBV19 and TRBJ2-1, with D possibly matching TRBD2 (6 bases). The CDR3 contains 14 residues. Trimming stripped 2 bases from V and 4 bases from J, with 9 bases between. Germline V gene lookup returns CDR1 LNHDA and CDR2 SQIVND (reference sequence). The CDR3 region has the DNA TGTGCCAGTAGTATACGGGAGCTGTACAATGAGCAGTTCTTC. This encodes CASSIRELYNEQFF.

In the case of this clone: One junction end does not reproduce the germline sequence, and a read error may be involved. The V and J genes are TRBV2 and TRBJ2-1; 10 bases line up with TRBD1. Germline CDR1 is SNHLY and CDR2 is FYNNEI. CDR3 length: 14 amino acids. The CDR3 sequence: CVSGRDRGPDEQFF. In DNA form, the CDR3 reads TGTGTCAGCGGCCGGGACAGGGGACCCGATGAGCAGTTCTTC.

There are a few counts of this clone. The J gene is TRBJ1-1, the V gene TRBV6-1, with D possibly being TRBD1 (6 bases). From germline, CDR1 is MNHNS and CDR2 SASEGT. The CDR3 has 12 residues. The germline V and J ends were trimmed by 4 bases and 8 bases, with 11 bases remaining between them. The CDR3: CASSVAGTEAFF. The CDR3, as DNA: TGTGCCAGCAGTGTCGCCGGGACAGAAGCTTTCTTT.

The rearrangement joins TRBV6-1 to TRBJ2-4; 10 bases align to TRBD1. Germline V CDR1 and CDR2: MNHNS, SASEGT. The V segment lost 7 bases and the J segment 11 bases; nucleotides outside the gene matches: 5. CDR3 length: 12 amino acids. CDR3 sequence reads: CASKGQGLVQYF. In DNA, the CDR3 is TGTGCCAGCAAGGGACAGGGGTTAGTTCAGTACTTC.

The genes are TRBV7-9 and TRBJ2-4, with 11 bases lining up with TRBD1. The CDR3 spans 15 residues. Trimming took 5 bases from V and 5 from J; bases not matched to a gene: 5. The V gene's germline CDR1 is SEHNR and CDR2 FQNEAQ (reference sequence). This CDR3 is CASSHVGQGENIQYF. In DNA, the CDR3 is TGTGCCAGCAGCCACGTGGGACAGGGGGAAAACATTCAGTACTTC.

The sample holds one count of this clone. V is TRBV2 and J is TRBJ1-2; D might be TRBD1 (5 bases). V was cut by 1 base and J by 6 bases, with 18 bases left in between. This CDR3 is 16 amino acids long. Germline CDR1 reads SNHLY; CDR2 reads FYNNEI. CDR3 protein: CASSEDGRAGGDGYTF. The CDR3, as DNA: TGTGCCAGCAGTGAAGATGGCAGGGCGGGGGGGGATGGCTACACCTTC.

V gene TRBV13 combines with J gene TRBJ1-2; 10 positions agree with TRBD1. Germline V gene sequence: CDR1 PRHDT, CDR2 FYEKMQ (reference sequence). V trimming: 4 bases; J trimming: 2 bases; junction bases outside the gene matches: 4. This CDR3 region has 15 residues. CDR3 protein: CASSSPGQGNYGYTF. DNA for the CDR3: TGTGCCAGCAGCTCTCCGGGACAGGGGAACTATGGCTACACCTTC.